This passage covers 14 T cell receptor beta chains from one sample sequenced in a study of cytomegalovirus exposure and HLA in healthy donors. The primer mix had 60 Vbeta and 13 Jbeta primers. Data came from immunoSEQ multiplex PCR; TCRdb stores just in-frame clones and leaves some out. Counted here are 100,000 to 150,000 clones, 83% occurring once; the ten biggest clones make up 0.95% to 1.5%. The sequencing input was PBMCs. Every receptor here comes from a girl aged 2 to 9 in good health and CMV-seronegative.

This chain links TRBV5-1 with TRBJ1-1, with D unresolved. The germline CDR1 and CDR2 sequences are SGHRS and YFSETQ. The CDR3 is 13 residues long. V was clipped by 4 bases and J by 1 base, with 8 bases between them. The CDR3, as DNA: TGCGCCAGCAGCCCCCAGTGGAACACTGAAGCTTTCTTT. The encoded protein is CASSPQWNTEAFF.

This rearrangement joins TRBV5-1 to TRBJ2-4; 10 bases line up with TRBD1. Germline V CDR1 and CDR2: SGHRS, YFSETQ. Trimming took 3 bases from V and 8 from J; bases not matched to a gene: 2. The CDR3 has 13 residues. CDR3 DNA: TGCGCCAGCAGCTATGGACAGGGGGACATTCAGTACTTC. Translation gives CASSYGQGDIQYF.

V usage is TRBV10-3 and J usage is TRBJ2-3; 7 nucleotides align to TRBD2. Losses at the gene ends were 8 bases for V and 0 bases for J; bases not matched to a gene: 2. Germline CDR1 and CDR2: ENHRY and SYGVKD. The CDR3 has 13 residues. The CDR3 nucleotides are TGTGCCATCCGGGGGGTCAGCACAGATACGCAGTATTTT. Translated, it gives CAIRGVSTDTQYF.

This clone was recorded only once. CDR3 loop: CAWGNRGIGTIYF. The CDR3 bases are TGTGCCTGGGGGAACAGGGGCATAGGCACCATATATTTT. The chain couples TRBV30 to TRBJ1-3; 7 bases match TRBD1. Germline V lookup: CDR1 GTSNPN, CDR2 SVGIG (reference sequence). The CDR3 contains 13 residues. J gave up 9 bases and V 5 bases, and 10 bases lay outside the gene matches.

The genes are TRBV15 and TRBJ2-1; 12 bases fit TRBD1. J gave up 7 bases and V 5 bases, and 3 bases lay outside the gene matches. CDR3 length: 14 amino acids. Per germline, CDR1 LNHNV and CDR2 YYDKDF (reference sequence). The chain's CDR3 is CATSGGQGANEQFF. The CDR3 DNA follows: TGTGCCACCAGCGGGGGACAGGGGGCTAATGAGCAGTTCTTC. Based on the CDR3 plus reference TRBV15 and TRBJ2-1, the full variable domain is DAMVIQNPRYQVTQFGKPVTLSCSQTLNHNVMYWYQQKSSQAPKLLFHYYDKDFNNEADTPDNFQSRRPNTSFCFLDIRSPGLGDTAMYLCATSGGQGANEQFFGPGTRLTVL.

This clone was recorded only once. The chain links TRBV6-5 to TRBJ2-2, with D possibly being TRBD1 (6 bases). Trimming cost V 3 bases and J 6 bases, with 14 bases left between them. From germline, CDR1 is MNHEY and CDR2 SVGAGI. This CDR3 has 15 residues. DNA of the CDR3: TGTGCCAGCAGTTATAGGACAGAATTTGCCGGGGAGCTGTTTTTT. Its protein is CASSYRTEFAGELFF.

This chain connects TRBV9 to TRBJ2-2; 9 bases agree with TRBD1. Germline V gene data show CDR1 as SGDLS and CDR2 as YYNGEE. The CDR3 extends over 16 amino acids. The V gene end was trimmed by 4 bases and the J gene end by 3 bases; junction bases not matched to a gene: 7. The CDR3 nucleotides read TGTGCCAGCAGCCAAAACAGGGGGCCGGACACCGGGGAGCTGTTTTTT. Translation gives CASSQNRGPDTGELFF. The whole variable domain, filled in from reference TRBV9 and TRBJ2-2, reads DSGVTQTPKHLITATGQRVTLRCSPRSGDLSVYWYQQSLDQGLQFLIQYYNGEERAKGNILERFSAQQFPDLHSELNLSSLELGDSALYFCASSQNRGPDTGELFFGEGSRLTVL.

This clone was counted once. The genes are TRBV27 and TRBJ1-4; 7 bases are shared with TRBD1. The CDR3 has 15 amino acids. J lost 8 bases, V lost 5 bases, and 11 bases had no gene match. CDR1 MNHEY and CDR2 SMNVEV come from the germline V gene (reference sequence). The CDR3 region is CASSQGTASFEKLFF. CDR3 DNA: TGTGCCAGCAGTCAAGGGACAGCCAGCTTCGAAAAACTGTTTTTT.

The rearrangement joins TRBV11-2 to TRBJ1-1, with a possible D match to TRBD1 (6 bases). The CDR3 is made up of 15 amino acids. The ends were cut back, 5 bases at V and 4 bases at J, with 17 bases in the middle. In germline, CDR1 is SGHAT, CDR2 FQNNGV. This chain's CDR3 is CASSQDTGWRTEAFF. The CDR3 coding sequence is TGTGCCAGCAGCCAGGATACAGGGTGGCGCACTGAAGCTTTCTTT.

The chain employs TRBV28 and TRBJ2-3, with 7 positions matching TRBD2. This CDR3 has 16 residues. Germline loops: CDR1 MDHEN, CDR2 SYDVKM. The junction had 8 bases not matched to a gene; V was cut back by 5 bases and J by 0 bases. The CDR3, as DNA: TGTGCCAGCAGTCCTACCGCTAGCGGTAGCACAGATACGCAGTATTTT. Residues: CASSPTASGSTDTQYF.

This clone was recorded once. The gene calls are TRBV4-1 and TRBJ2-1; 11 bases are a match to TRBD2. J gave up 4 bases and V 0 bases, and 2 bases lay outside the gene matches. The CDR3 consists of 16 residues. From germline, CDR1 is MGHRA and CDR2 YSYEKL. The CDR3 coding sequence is TGCGCCAGCAGCCAAGATTGGACTAGCGGGTACAATGAGCAGTTCTTC. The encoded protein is CASSQDWTSGYNEQFF.

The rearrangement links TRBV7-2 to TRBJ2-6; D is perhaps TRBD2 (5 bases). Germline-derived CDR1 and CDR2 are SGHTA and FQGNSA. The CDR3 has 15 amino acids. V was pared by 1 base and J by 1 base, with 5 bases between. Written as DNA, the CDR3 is TGTGCCAGCAGCTTAGGCGGGTCTGGGGCCAACGTCCTGACTTTC. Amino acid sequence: CASSLGGSGANVLTF.

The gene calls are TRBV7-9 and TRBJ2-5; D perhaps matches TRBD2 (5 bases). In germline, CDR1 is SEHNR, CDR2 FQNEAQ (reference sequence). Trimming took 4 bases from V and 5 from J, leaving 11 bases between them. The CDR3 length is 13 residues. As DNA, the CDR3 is TGTGCCAGCAGCTCCCCGTCGGGGGAGACCCAGTACTTC. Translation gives CASSSPSGETQYF.

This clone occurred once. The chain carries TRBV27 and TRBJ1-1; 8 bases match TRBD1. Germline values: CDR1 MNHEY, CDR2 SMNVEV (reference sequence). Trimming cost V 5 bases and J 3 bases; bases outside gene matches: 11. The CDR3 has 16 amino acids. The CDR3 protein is CASSPNPGGVDTEAFF. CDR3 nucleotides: TGTGCCAGCAGTCCCAATCCAGGGGGCGTGGACACTGAAGCTTTCTTT.